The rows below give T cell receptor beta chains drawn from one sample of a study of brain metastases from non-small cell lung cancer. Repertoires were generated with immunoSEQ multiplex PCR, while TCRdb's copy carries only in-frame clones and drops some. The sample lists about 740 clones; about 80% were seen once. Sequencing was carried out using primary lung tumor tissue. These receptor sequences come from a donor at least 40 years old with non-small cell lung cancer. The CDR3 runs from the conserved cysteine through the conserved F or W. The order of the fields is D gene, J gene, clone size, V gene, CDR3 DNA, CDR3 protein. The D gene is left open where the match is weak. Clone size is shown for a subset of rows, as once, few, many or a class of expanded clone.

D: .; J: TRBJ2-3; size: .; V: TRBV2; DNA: TGTACCAGCAGTGAAGGGACGGCTAGCACAGATACGCAGTATTTT; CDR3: CTSSEGTASTDTQYF
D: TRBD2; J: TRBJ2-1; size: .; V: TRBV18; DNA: TGTGCCAGCTCACCCTCCGGGACTAGGCCTACCTACAATGAGCAGTTCTTC; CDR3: CASSPSGTRPTYNEQFF
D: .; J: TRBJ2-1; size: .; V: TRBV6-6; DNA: TGTGCCAGCAGTTATTCGGAGGCGGGGAATGAGCAGTTCTTC; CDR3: CASSYSEAGNEQFF
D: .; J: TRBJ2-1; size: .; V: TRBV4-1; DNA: TGCGCCAGCAGCCAAATAAATGAGCAGTTCTTC; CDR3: CASSQINEQFF
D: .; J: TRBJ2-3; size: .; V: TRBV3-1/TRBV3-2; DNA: TGTGCCAGCAGCCAAGATCTCCCCGGGCACGCCACAGATACGCAGTATTTT; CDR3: CASSQDLPGHATDTQYF
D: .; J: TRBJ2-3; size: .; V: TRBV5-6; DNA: TGTGCCAGCAGCTTGCGCAGAACAGATACGCAGTATTTT; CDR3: CASSLRRTDTQYF
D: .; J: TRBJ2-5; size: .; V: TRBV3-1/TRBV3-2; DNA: TGTGCCAGCAGCCAAGCCCTATCGCCACGAGAGACCCAGTACTTC; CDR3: CASSQALSPRETQYF
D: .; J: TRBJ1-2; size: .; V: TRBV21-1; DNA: TGTGCCAGCAGCAAAGGTCCCAAAGATTATGGCTACACCTTC; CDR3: CASSKGPKDYGYTF
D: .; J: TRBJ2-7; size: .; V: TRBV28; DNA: TGTGCCAGCAGTTCCACGTACGAGCAGTACTTC; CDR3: CASSSTYEQYF
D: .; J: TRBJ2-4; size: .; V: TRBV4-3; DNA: TGCGCCAGCAGCCAAGATTGGCCTAGTTCCATTCAGTACTTC; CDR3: CASSQDWPSSIQYF
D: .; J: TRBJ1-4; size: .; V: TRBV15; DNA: TGTGCCACCAGCAGAGATCGGGGTAATGAAAAACTGTTTTTT; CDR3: CATSRDRGNEKLFF
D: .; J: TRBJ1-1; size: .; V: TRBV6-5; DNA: TGTGCCAGCAGACTCACTGAAGCTTTCTTT; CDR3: CASRLTEAFF
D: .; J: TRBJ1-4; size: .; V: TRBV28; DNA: TGTGCCAGCAGTTTGGAACTCAGGGGTACTAATGAAAAACTGTTTTTT; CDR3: CASSLELRGTNEKLFF
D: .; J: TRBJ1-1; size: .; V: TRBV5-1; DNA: TGCGCCAGCAGCTTCGTAATGAACACTGAAGTTTTCTTT; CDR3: CASSFVMNTEVFF
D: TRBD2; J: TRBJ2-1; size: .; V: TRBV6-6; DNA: TGTGCCAGCAGTTTCTGGACTAGCGGAATTAACAATGAGCAGTTCTTC; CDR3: CASSFWTSGINNEQFF
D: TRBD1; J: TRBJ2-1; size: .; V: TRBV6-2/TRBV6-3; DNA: TGTGCCAGCAGTTACATGGACAGGTTCAGGAATGAGCAGTTCTTC; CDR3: CASSYMDRFRNEQFF
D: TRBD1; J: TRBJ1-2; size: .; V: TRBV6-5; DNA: TGTGCCAGCAGTACCGACAGGGGAGGGTTTGGCTACACCTTC; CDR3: CASSTDRGGFGYTF
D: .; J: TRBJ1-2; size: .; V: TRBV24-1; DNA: TGTGCCACCAGTGATTTGCGAGGAGGACACTATGGCTACACCTTC; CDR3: CATSDLRGGHYGYTF
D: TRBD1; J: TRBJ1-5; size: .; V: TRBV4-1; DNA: TGCGCCAGCAGCAGTGACAGGGGGATCCCGCCCCAGCATTTT; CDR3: CASSSDRGIPPQHF
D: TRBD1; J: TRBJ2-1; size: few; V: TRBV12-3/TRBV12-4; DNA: TGTGCCAGCAGTAGACAGGGTGGTAATGAGCAGTTCTTC; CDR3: CASSRQGGNEQFF
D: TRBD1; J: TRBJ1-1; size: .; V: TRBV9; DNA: TGTGCCAGCAGCGCAGCACAGGGGATGAACACTGAAGCTTTCTTT; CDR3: CASSAAQGMNTEAFF
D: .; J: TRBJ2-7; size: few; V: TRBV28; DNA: TGTGCCAGCAGTTTACTTGGTGGGCCTTTATACGAGCAGTACTTC; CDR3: CASSLLGGPLYEQYF
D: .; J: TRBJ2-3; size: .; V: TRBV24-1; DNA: TGTGCCACCAGTGATTTGCGGCGAGATACGCAGTATTTT; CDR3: CATSDLRRDTQYF
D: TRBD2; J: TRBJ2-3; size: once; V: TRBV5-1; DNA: TGCGCCAGCAGCCCGGGAACTAGCGGCACAGATACGCAGTATTTT; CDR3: CASSPGTSGTDTQYF
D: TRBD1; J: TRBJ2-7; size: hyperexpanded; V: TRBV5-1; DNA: TGCGCCAGCAGACCAACAGGGGCGTGGGACGAGCAGTACTTC; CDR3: CASRPTGAWDEQYF
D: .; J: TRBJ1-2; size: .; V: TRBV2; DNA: TGTGCCAGCAGTATGGGTTTCTATGACTACACCTTC; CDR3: CASSMGFYDYTF
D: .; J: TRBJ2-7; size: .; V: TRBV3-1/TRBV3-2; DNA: TGTGCCAGCAGCCAAGGCACTGGGGAGCAGTACTTC; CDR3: CASSQGTGEQYF
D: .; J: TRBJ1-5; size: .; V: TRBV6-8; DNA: TGTGTCAGCAGTTACGCCTCGGAAGGGAATCAGCCCCAGCATTTT; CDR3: CVSSYASEGNQPQHF
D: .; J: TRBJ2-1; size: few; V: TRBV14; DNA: TGTGCCAGCAGCCAAATCCTTGAGCAGTTCTTC; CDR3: CASSQILEQFF
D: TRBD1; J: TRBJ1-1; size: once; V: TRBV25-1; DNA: TGTGCCAGCAGTGAATTAAACAGGGGGCTGAGGAACACTGAAGCTTTCTTT; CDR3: CASSELNRGLRNTEAFF
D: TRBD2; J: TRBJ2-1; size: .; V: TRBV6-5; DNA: TGTGCCAGCAGTTACTTGGTAGCGGGAGGATACAATGAGCAGTTCTTC; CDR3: CASSYLVAGGYNEQFF
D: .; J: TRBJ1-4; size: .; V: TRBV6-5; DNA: TGTGCCAGTCGGCCCGCAACAGGCCTGATGGAGGAACTGTTTTTT; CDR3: CASRPATGLMEELFF
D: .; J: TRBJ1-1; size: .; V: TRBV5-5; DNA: TGTGCCAGCACATTCAGGGTGAACACTGAAGCTTTCTTT; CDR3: CASTFRVNTEAFF
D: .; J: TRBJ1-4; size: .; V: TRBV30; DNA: TGTGCCTGGAGTGTATCCCGGGTACGGACTAATGAAAAACTGTTTTTT; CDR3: CAWSVSRVRTNEKLFF
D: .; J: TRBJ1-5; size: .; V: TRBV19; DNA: TGTGCCAGTAATATAGGGCAGGCCTTTAATCAGCCCCAGCATTTT; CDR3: CASNIGQAFNQPQHF
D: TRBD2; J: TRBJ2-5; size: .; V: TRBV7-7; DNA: TGTGCTAGCAGCTTAACGGCTAGCGGGGAAGAGACCCAGTACTTC; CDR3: CASSLTASGEETQYF
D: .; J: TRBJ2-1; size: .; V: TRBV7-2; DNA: TGTGCCAGCAGCTTAGGGGCCAATGAGCAGTTCTTC; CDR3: CASSLGANEQFF
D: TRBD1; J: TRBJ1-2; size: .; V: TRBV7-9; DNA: TGTGCCAGCAGCTGGGACAGGAACTATGGCTACACCTTC; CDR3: CASSWDRNYGYTF
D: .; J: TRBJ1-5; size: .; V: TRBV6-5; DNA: TGTGCCAGTAGTTACTTGCAGGGGCAGCCCCAGCATTTT; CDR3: CASSYLQGQPQHF
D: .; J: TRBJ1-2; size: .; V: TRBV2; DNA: TGTGCCAGCAGTACAGGTACCTATGGCTACACCTTC; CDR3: CASSTGTYGYTF
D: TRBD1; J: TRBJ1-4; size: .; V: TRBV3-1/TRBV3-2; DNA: TGTGCCAGCAGCTTACAGGGGGCTAAAGGTGAAAAACTGTTTTTT; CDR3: CASSLQGAKGEKLFF